This entry features one TCR beta chain sequence. This sequence may be a read error, since a much larger clone differs from it by one base. The use of a sample-barcoded 5' primer and a J-beta primer mix characterized a second PCR of about 7 to 12 cycles. Each CDR3 protein is one row after TCRdb ran MiXCR on the 5' RACE reads. Seen here are roughly 700,000 distinct CDR3 sequences, approximately 30% observed once, and the top ten hold 15%. The data are from a study of blood T cells in healthy people across ages. Peripheral blood, 9.5 to 10 milliliters per donor, was collected. Sequences were obtained from blood. The sequence derives from a woman older than 75 in good health.

This CDR3 is CASSSALQGNEQFF. CDR3 nucleotide sequence: TGTGCCAGCAGCTCGGCTCTACAGGGGAATGAGCAGTTCTTC. V usage is TRBV5-4 and J usage is TRBJ2-1; 7 positions match TRBD1. This CDR3 contains 14 residues. CDR1 is SGHNT, CDR2 YYREEE, per germline (reference sequence). The ends lost 3 bases at V and 7 bases at J; junction bases unmatched: 7.